This T cell receptor beta chain was obtained from a study of cytomegalovirus exposure and HLA in healthy donors. Study context: Most genotyped donors, around four fifths of about 360, had Caucasian-associated genetic ancestry. Overall study findings and caveats: Earlier findings revealed that most TCR beta V segments proved productive either about 90% or about 30% of the time. Later, an analysis showed that TCR beta chains associated with HLA were more clonally expanded than others that were equally common. Several of the most significant clusters appeared linked to common viral pathogens, based on a later analysis.

This CDR3 spans 11 amino acids. V lost 1 base and J lost 6, with 6 bases in between. CDR1 is SQVTM and CDR2 is ANQGSEA in the germline V gene. The study ran its PCR with 60 Vbeta and 13 Jbeta primers. TCRdb's table, derived via immunoSEQ multiplex PCR, lists solely in-frame clones and lacks some. The table for this sample gives 150,000 or so clones. In the case of this clone: Its antigen is not identified.

This chain connects TRBV29-1 to TRBJ1-2, with unresolved D. The sample taken for sequencing was PBMCs. The source is a woman younger than 30 in good health and CMV-seronegative. CDR3 protein: CSVEAQDGYTF. The CDR3 DNA is TGCAGCGTTGAAGCTCAGGATGGCTACACCTTC.